This record concerns one T cell receptor beta chain sequence. Its cognate antigen has yet to be identified. Its ends do not fully match the called genes, so a read error is possible. This sample stems from a study of tumor and adjacent non-tumor tissue in lung cancer (dated by TCRdb to about 2018). As for the study more broadly: Of the cohort, eleven to twelve patients had adenocarcinoma, 2 had squamous cell carcinoma and 1 had small cell lung cancer. Among the approximately 15 patients, ages ranged from roughly 31 to 76 years, about 10 were men and 5 were women, and disease was TNM stage I to III. A total of roughly 130,000,000 productive TCRbeta reads were generated by sequencing, corresponding to an average of about 4.17 million reads per sample. The study compared bulk TCRbeta repertoires from lung tumor tissue and matched distant non-tumor lung tissue of over 13 lung cancer patients. A few dozen paired specimens, one tumor and one normal lung sample per patient, were profiled by TCRbeta CDR3 sequencing. The research as a whole found: Because peripheral blood was not sequenced, blood TCRbeta repertoires in the lung cancer patients of the study were not examined. The top 100 clones accounted for a significantly larger cumulative portion of the repertoire in normal lung than in tumor tissue. Significantly higher TCR diversity was found in younger patients, and higher tumor TCR diversity was associated with shorter overall and disease-free survival. Only roughly 16 patients were in the cohort, and the authors stated that larger samples and more detailed clinical data are needed. Neither the sequencing platform nor unique molecular identifiers are named or mentioned anywhere in the methods. TCR diversity (inverse Simpson) was significantly higher in tumor than in normal lung tissue (about 400 vs 180, P = 0.0075, Mann-Whitney U test).

Bulk unsorted tissue served as the source for RNA extraction, and RNA quality was assessed using a NanoDrop ND-1000 and an Agilent 2100. Distant non-tumor tissue taken more than 3 cm from the tumor edge was used as the normal lung sample. All donors had newly diagnosed lung cancer, had not received prior chemotherapy, and were admitted for thoracic surgery in China between August and November 2014. Patients with previous radiotherapy or chemotherapy, or with another concurrent cancer, were excluded from the study. Pieces of surgical tissue measuring roughly 1-2 cm3 were kept in RNAlater solution and stored at -80 degrees C until use. CDR1 and CDR2 were assigned from the germline V gene as SQVTM and ANQGSEA. The CDR3 covers 13 residues, taking in both the cysteine and the phenylalanine. The retained sequence is limited to the CDR3, 39 bases, with the frame set at the first base. The library was made by multiplex PCR. The run used an Illumina HiSeq 2500. Following protocols modified from ARM-PCR, the researchers constructed TCRbeta libraries through three rounds of nested PCR with primers (Table S4). Before sequencing, PCR products of 200-500 bp were excised from the gel and purified with the QIAquick gel extraction kit. The authors' pipeline ran thus. Reads were cleaned with Trimmomatic, merged with FLASH into complete CDR3 sequences, and assigned to V(D)J germline segments with MiTCR. Clonal diversity was calculated as the inverse Simpson's index using VDJtools. Productive reads were defined as in-frame sequences without a premature stop codon. TCRdb's own reprocessing of the public reads used fastp at Q25 and MiXCR and kept productive beta chains. Each entry merges the rows of one CDR3 protein and shows their most common DNA and genes. TCRdb's processing, not the study's, gives the V and J calls here. The sample data list some 80,000 distinct CDR3 sequences, and over 65% of these were observed just once. Jointly, the top ten make up 30% to 50% of the sample.

Input material: distant non-tumor lung tissue. This TCR was recovered from a man aged 65-85 years with non-small cell lung cancer. Rearrangement joined TRBV29-1 to TRBJ2-5; TRBD1 could be the D gene, as 5 bases match. The DNA sequence is TGCAGCGATGCCGACAGATTCCAAGAGGCCCAGTACTTC. Protein translation: CSDADRFQEAQYF.